The 9 T cell receptor beta chains listed next were all sequenced from one sample in a study of blood T cell repertoires in COVID-19. TCRdb's copy holds only in-frame clones and misses some; the assay was immunoSEQ multiplex PCR. The profile shows about 77,000 clones, less than 85% of them singletons. The sequenced sample was peripheral blood. These receptors all stem from a woman between 70 and 85 years old with acute or convalescent COVID-19.

This chain uses TRBV4-2 with TRBJ1-4; 8 bases are shared with TRBD1. Germline assignment: CDR1 LGHNA and CDR2 YNFKEQ. J lost 8 bases, V lost 0 bases, and 8 bases had no gene match. This CDR3 is 16 amino acids long. The CDR3 bases are TGTGCCAGCAGCCAAGAACCGACAGGGGCGGGAGAAAAACTGTTTTTT. It specifies CASSQEPTGAGEKLFF.

DNA for the CDR3: TGCGCCAGCAGCCAAGGAACGGGACAGGGGACTGGGGAGCAGTACTTC. It is translated as CASSQGTGQGTGEQYF. The rearrangement joins TRBV4-1 to TRBJ2-7; TRBD1 agrees at 10 bases. The CDR3 spans 16 residues. Germline CDR1 is MGHRA and CDR2 is YSYEKL. Trimming took 1 base from V and 7 from J; bases not matched to a gene: 10.

The chain employs TRBV19 and TRBJ1-1; D is perhaps TRBD1 (5 bases). V shed 1 base and J shed 8 bases, with 14 bases lying between them. In germline, CDR1 is LNHDA, CDR2 SQIVND (reference sequence). The CDR3 covers 14 residues. The CDR3 protein is CASSIGWGFPEAFF. The CDR3 nucleotides are TGTGCCAGTAGTATAGGTTGGGGCTTCCCCGAAGCTTTCTTT.

The chain has TRBV5-5 and TRBJ2-7; maybe TRBD1 (6 bases). Per the germline V gene, CDR1 is SGHKS and CDR2 is YYEKEE (reference sequence). The CDR3 is 12 residues long. V lost 3 bases, J lost 4 bases, and 8 bases lay in between. The DNA for the CDR3 is TGTGCCAGCAGCTACGACAGGTACGAGCAGTACTTC. Its translation: CASSYDRYEQYF.

The chain is built from TRBV19 and TRBJ1-2; 7 positions match TRBD1. CDR1 LNHDA and CDR2 SQIVND come from the germline V gene (reference sequence). This CDR3 region has 15 residues. After removal of 4 bases from V and 2 bases from J, the junction contained 7 bases not matched to a gene. The CDR3 sequence: CASSKPQTGNYGYTF. In DNA form, the CDR3 reads TGTGCCAGTAGTAAACCTCAGACAGGGAACTATGGCTACACCTTC.

J is TRBJ2-7 and V is TRBV6-5, with a weak D call TRBD1 (6 bases). V was shortened by 4 bases and J by 4 bases, with 11 bases between the two germline ends. In germline, CDR1 is MNHEY, CDR2 SVGAGI. This CDR3 comprises 13 residues. The CDR3 sequence is CASSSDGTYEQYF. In DNA form, the CDR3 reads TGTGCCAGCAGTTCTGACGGGACATACGAGCAGTACTTC.

J is TRBJ1-4 and V is TRBV3-1 (or the pseudogene TRBV3-2); D is undetermined. V shed 3 bases and J shed 8 bases, with 19 bases lying between them. CDR3 length: 16 residues. Germline V gene lookup returns CDR1 LGHDT and CDR2 YNNKEL (reference sequence). Written as DNA, the CDR3 is TGTGCCAGCAGCCAGCAGAATTGGGCGGGGAAAGAAAAACTGTTTTTT. This encodes CASSQQNWAGKEKLFF.

The chain joins TRBV7-3 to TRBJ2-2; TRBD2 aligns across 10 bases. This CDR3 has 15 amino acids. The germline V gene encodes CDR1 SGHTA and CDR2 FQGTGA. Unmatched junction bases numbered 2, after V lost 2 bases and J lost 5 bases. The DNA for the CDR3 is TGTGCCAGCAGCTTACTAGCGGGGGTGACCGGGGAGCTGTTTTTT. It is translated as CASSLLAGVTGELFF.

This clone was seen more than once but under ten times. The chain joins TRBV5-1 to TRBJ2-3; 7 bases match TRBD1. Germline V gene lookup returns CDR1 SGHRS and CDR2 YFSETQ. This CDR3 region has 15 residues. V dropped 4 bases and J dropped 0; count of bases not matched to a gene: 5. CDR3 in DNA: TGCGCCAGCAGCGAAGGGACAGCTAGCACAGATACGCAGTATTTT. This encodes CASSEGTASTDTQYF.